This entry is about one T cell receptor (beta chain). Production of TCR cDNA was by 5'RACE template switching, which also added a universal primer site and UMIs. TCRdb re-derived calls from the 5' RACE reads in MiXCR, one entry per CDR3 protein. The profile covers more than 65,000 distinct CDR3 sequences, with 10% to 15% appearing a single time and around 25% taken by the ten largest. This entry belongs to a study of T cells after yellow fever vaccination. General study points: Though it reached lower strength, the secondary response hit its peak faster, day 5 versus 15.

V shed 0 bases and J shed 3 bases, with 11 bases lying between them. The CDR3 is made up of 15 amino acids. Looked up from germline, CDR1 is MNHEY and CDR2 is SVGAGI. V is TRBV6-5 and J is TRBJ1-1; a weak D match, TRBD1 (5 bases). The source was CD8+ T cells not binding an NS4B(214-222) dextramer, sorted from PBMCs, collected roughly 23 days after the first yellow fever vaccination. The receptor comes from a man between 18 and 35 years old who received the YFV17D yellow fever vaccine. Written as DNA, the CDR3 is TGTGCCAGCAGTTACTCGGCCGGCAGGGACACTGAAGCTTTCTTT. It yields the protein CASSYSAGRDTEAFF.